The TCR beta chain described here comes from a study of response to subunit inactivated influenza vaccine. Study-wide points: Authors suggested each seasonal influenza vaccination recruits few new T cells.

For this clonotype: Antigen unknown.

MiXCR, run by TCRdb on the RT-PCR reads, gives a single entry per CDR3 protein. The profile covers a few hundred thousand distinct CDR3 sequences, with about 14% appearing a single time and over 8.5% taken by the ten largest. V dropped 2 bases and J dropped 0 bases, with 8 bases sitting between them. This CDR3 region has 15 residues. Per germline, CDR1 MNHNS and CDR2 SASEGT. The sequencing here drew on PBMCs from blood, taken less than 13 days after vaccination. The receptor was isolated from a man aged 45-65 years who received an inactivated influenza vaccine. The J gene is TRBJ1-3, the V gene TRBV6-1; D is perhaps TRBD1 (5 bases). The DNA of the CDR3 is TGTGCCAGCAGTGAAAGACAGAGCTCTGGAAACACCATATATTTT. It specifies CASSERQSSGNTIYF.